This T cell receptor beta chain was sequenced for a study of control samples from healthy donors and cancer patients. Per germline, CDR1 SGHNT and CDR2 YYREEE (reference sequence). The CDR3 covers 14 residues. The V end was cut by 1 base, the J end by 3 bases, with 10 bases between. Measured with immunoSEQ multiplex PCR; TCRdb has only the in-frame clones, and not every one. Here the sample spans approximately 85,000 clones, roughly nine tenths being singletons. The sequence derives from a woman aged 55-75 years in good health. What was sequenced was blood. This rearrangement joins TRBV5-4 to TRBJ1-2; D unresolved. The CDR3 is CASSLKGRDYGYTF. The CDR3 coding sequence is TGTGCCAGCAGCTTGAAGGGTAGGGACTATGGCTACACCTTC. The variable domain in full, completed from reference TRBV5-4 and TRBJ1-2, reads ETGVTQSPTHLIKTRGQQVTLRCSSQSGHNTVSWYQQALGQGPQFIFQYYREEENGRGNFPPRFSGLQFPNYSSELNVNALELDDSALYLCASSLKGRDYGYTFGSGTRLTVV.